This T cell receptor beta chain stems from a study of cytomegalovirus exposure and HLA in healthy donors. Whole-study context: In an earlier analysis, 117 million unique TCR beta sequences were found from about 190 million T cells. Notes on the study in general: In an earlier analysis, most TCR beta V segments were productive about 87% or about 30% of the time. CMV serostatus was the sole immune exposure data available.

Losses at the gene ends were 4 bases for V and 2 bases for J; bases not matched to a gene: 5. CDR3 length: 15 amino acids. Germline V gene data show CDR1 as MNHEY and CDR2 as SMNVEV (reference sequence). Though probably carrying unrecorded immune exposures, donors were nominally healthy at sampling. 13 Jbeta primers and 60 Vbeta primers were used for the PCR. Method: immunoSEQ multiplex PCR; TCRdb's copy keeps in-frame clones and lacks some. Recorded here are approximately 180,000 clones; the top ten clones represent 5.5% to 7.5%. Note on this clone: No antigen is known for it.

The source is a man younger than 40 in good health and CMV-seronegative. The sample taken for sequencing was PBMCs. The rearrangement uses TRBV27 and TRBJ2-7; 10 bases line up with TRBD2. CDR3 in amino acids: CASSSWTSGTYEQYF. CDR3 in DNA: TGTGCCAGCAGTTCTTGGACTAGCGGCACCTACGAGCAGTACTTC.